Shown below are 23 T cell receptor beta chains from a single sample sequenced in a study of control samples from healthy donors and cancer patients. Sequencing used immunoSEQ multiplex PCR; TCRdb keeps in-frame clones, though not all of them. In the table there are 350,000 to 450,000 clones, approximately 90% of which are singletons. Sequenced: PBMCs. The source is a man aged 40-55 years with head and neck cancer.

The chain employs TRBV5-6 and TRBJ1-1, with D perhaps TRBD1 (5 bases). Trimming took off 0 bases at V and 11 bases at J, with 14 bases between the two ends. Germline V gene data show CDR1 as SGHDT and CDR2 as YYEEEE. The CDR3 consists of 13 residues. CDR3 region: CASSLAQARGAFF. Written as DNA, the CDR3 is TGTGCCAGCAGCTTGGCACAGGCCCGTGGGGCTTTCTTT.

The genes are TRBV7-2 and TRBJ2-7; a weak D match, TRBD2 (5 bases). The CDR3 is 12 residues long. Trimming removed 0 bases from V and 6 bases from J, with 6 bases in between. From germline, CDR1 is SGHTA and CDR2 FQGNSA. The CDR3 here is CASSLARAEQYF. Written as DNA, the CDR3 is TGTGCCAGCAGCTTAGCGAGGGCCGAGCAGTACTTC.

This clone is a singleton in its sample. Other DNA sequences in the sample encode the same CDR3. V and J are TRBV28 and TRBJ1-2; D gene uncertain. From germline, CDR1 is MDHEN and CDR2 SYDVKM. CDR3 length: 14 residues. V was pared by 2 bases and J by 5 bases, with 12 bases between. The CDR3 bases are TGTGCCAGCAGTTTAGAGGATCCACCTTATGGCTACACCTTC. Its translation: CASSLEDPPYGYTF.

The chain combines TRBV27 with TRBJ1-1; no firm D call. From germline, CDR1 is MNHEY and CDR2 SMNVEV (reference sequence). Deletions cut 2 bases from V and 4 bases from J, with 17 bases between. The CDR3 consists of 16 residues. The CDR3 DNA is TGTGCCAGCAGTTTAGGGGTGGAGACCTGGCCCACTGAAGCTTTCTTT. Translating gives CASSLGVETWPTEAFF.

Turning to this clone: At one boundary the junction diverges from the germline segment, which might be a read error. The chain couples TRBV7-7 to TRBJ2-3; tentative D call: TRBD2 (7 bases). Germline assignment: CDR1 SSHAT and CDR2 FNYEAQ (reference sequence). This CDR3 spans 14 amino acids. The CDR3 bases are TGTGCTAGCAGCTTAGTGGGGGGGCAAGATACGCAGTATTTT. This gives the protein CASSLVGGQDTQYF.

The chain has TRBV27 and TRBJ2-1; D may be TRBD1 (5 bases). V shed 1 base and J shed 7 bases, with 14 bases lying between them. CDR1 MNHEY and CDR2 SMNVEV come from the germline V gene (reference sequence). The CDR3 has 15 amino acids. CDR3 nucleotide sequence: TGTGCCAGCAGTTTATTGGGCAGGGTGAGGAATGAGCAGTTCTTC. Protein: CASSLLGRVRNEQFF.

The chain uses TRBV4-1 and TRBJ1-2; D is ambiguous. The V and J ends lost 0 bases and 2 bases respectively, with 19 bases between them. This CDR3 comprises 18 residues. Germline CDR1 MGHRA, CDR2 YSYEKL. The CDR3 loop is CASSQDLHQAWKNYGYTF. CDR3 DNA sequence: TGCGCCAGCAGCCAAGATTTACACCAGGCCTGGAAGAACTATGGCTACACCTTC.

This chain's CDR3 is CASSQDGPIPLLRNEQFF. CDR3 sequence (DNA): TGCGCCAGCAGCCAGGATGGGCCGATTCCTCTCCTTCGGAATGAGCAGTTCTTC. The rearrangement joins TRBV4-3 to TRBJ2-1; D unclear. The CDR3 is 18 residues long. Germline values: CDR1 LGHNA, CDR2 YSLEER. V was pared by 3 bases and J by 7 bases, with 25 bases between.

V and J are TRBV2 and TRBJ2-2; D is unclear. Germline V gene data show CDR1 as SNHLY and CDR2 as FYNNEI. V lost 4 bases and J 1 base, leaving 7 bases between the germline ends. This CDR3 spans 14 amino acids. CDR3 sequence: CASSGPENTGELFF. In DNA form, the CDR3 reads TGTGCCAGCAGTGGGCCAGAGAACACCGGGGAGCTGTTTTTT.

V and J are TRBV5-6 and TRBJ1-2, with a tentative D call TRBD1 (5 bases). V shed 4 bases and J shed 10 bases, with 17 bases lying between them. Germline V CDR1 and CDR2: SGHDT, YYEEEE. The CDR3 is 13 amino acids. The CDR3 coding sequence is TGTGCCAGCAGCCTCGGGACCGGCCGTGACTACACCTTC. This gives the protein CASSLGTGRDYTF. Based on the CDR3 plus reference TRBV5-6 and TRBJ1-2, the full variable domain is DAGVTQSPTHLIKTRGQQVTLRCSPKSGHDTVSWYQQALGQGPQFIFQYYEEEERQRGNFPDRFSGHQFPNYSSELNVNALLLGDSALYLCASSLGTGRDYTFGSGTRLTVV.

V gene TRBV4-1 combines with J gene TRBJ1-1, with no clear D. The V gene lost 0 bases and the J gene lost 11 bases, with 13 bases spanning the gap. CDR3 size: 13 residues. The germline V gene encodes CDR1 MGHRA and CDR2 YSYEKL. CDR3: CASSQERAGSAFF. The DNA for the CDR3 is TGCGCCAGCAGCCAAGAGAGGGCAGGAAGTGCTTTCTTT.

The CDR3 DNA reads TGTGCCAGCAGCGTAGCCTCTGGACTAGCGGTGACCAATGAGCAGTTCTTC. Translated, it gives CASSVASGLAVTNEQFF. The chain is built from TRBV9 and TRBJ2-1; 10 bases match TRBD2. Per the germline V gene, CDR1 is SGDLS and CDR2 is YYNGEE. With V trimmed by 0 bases and J by 6 bases, 9 bases remained unmatched. The CDR3 is 17 amino acids.

The chain employs TRBV2 and TRBJ1-5; a possible D gene is TRBD1 (5 bases). Trimming pared 4 bases from V and 3 bases from J, leaving 13 bases between. There are 15 residues in the CDR3. Looked up from germline, CDR1 is SNHLY and CDR2 is FYNNEI. The CDR3 DNA reads TGTGCCAGCAGTGCTGACAGAGTACTCAATCAGCCCCAGCATTTT. It codes for CASSADRVLNQPQHF.

CDR3 protein: CASSPRGPYEQYF. For the CDR3, the DNA is TGTGCCAGTAGTCCCCGAGGTCCCTACGAGCAGTACTTC. V and J are TRBV19 and TRBJ2-7; no clear D gene. The CDR3 length is 13 residues. Germline V gene lookup returns CDR1 LNHDA and CDR2 SQIVND (reference sequence). Trimming left V 5 bases short and J 2 bases short, with 10 bases between.

The chain combines TRBV29-1 with TRBJ1-3, with a tentative D call TRBD1 (6 bases). This CDR3 has 15 amino acids. V gave up 6 bases and J gave up 2 bases, with 17 bases separating them. Germline V gives CDR1 SQVTM, CDR2 ANQGSEA. CDR3 protein: CSVAQGPAAGNTIYF. The CDR3, as DNA: TGCAGCGTCGCTCAGGGGCCGGCGGCTGGAAACACCATATATTTT.

The V gene is TRBV5-1, the J gene TRBJ1-2, with D perhaps TRBD1 (6 bases). CDR1 and CDR2 from the germline V gene are SGHRS and YFSETQ. The CDR3 covers 14 residues. V was trimmed by 2 bases and J by 8 bases, leaving 16 bases between them. CDR3 region: CASSFLTGSGGYTF. CDR3 coding DNA: TGCGCCAGCAGCTTCCTGACAGGTTCGGGAGGCTACACCTTC.

The chain recombines TRBV6-1 with TRBJ2-5, with D uncertain. V shed 5 bases and J shed 5 bases, with 18 bases lying between them. Germline V CDR1 and CDR2: MNHNS, SASEGT. The CDR3 is 15 amino acids. CDR3 DNA: TGTGCCAGCAGTCGCCTTCGAACGCAAAGGGAGACCCAGTACTTC. This translates into CASSRLRTQRETQYF.

The rearrangement uses TRBV5-1 and TRBJ2-3; 11 bases line up with TRBD2. Losses at the gene ends were 5 bases for V and 2 bases for J; bases not matched to a gene: 16. Looked up from germline, CDR1 is SGHRS and CDR2 is YFSETQ. The CDR3 length is 19 residues. The CDR3 here is CASRRNVAGGPLDTDTQYF. As DNA, the CDR3 is TGCGCCAGCAGGAGGAATGTAGCGGGGGGGCCTCTTGACACAGATACGCAGTATTTT.

This clone turned up a few times. The V call is TRBV6-2 or TRBV6-3, the J call TRBJ2-3; D is perhaps TRBD1 (6 bases). CDR3 length: 15 amino acids. The germline gives CDR1 MNHEY, CDR2 SVGEGT. The ends were cut back, 6 bases at V and 3 bases at J, with 16 bases in the middle. The DNA of the CDR3 is TGTGCCAGCAGCCTACAGGGAGAGGTAACAGATACGCAGTATTTT. Translation: CASSLQGEVTDTQYF.

V gene TRBV5-1 combines with J gene TRBJ1-4; D perhaps matches TRBD1 (5 bases). There are 18 residues in the CDR3. CDR1 and CDR2 (germline): SGHRS, YFSETQ. Trimming cost V 4 bases and J 0 bases, with 19 bases left between them. The CDR3 nucleotides read TGCGCCAGCAGCCCGGGACGAACCGGCGGGGCAACTAATGAAAAACTGTTTTTT. Translated, it gives CASSPGRTGGATNEKLFF.

This clone came up a few times. This chain connects TRBV11-2 to TRBJ2-7, with D tentatively TRBD2 (7 bases). The CDR3 spans 13 residues. V lost 5 bases and J 10 bases, leaving 18 bases between the germline ends. Germline V gene lookup returns CDR1 SGHAT and CDR2 FQNNGV. This CDR3 reads CASSTGGSGTQYF. In DNA form, the CDR3 reads TGTGCCAGCAGCACAGGAGGCAGCGGGACACAGTACTTC.

The chain is built from TRBV24-1 and TRBJ2-7; 7 bases align to TRBD1. V lost 9 bases to trimming and J lost 5 bases; unmatched junction nucleotides: 6. CDR1 is KGHDR, CDR2 SFDVKD, per germline. This CDR3 is 12 amino acids long. The DNA for the CDR3 is TGTGCCACCTTGACAGGGTCGGACGAGCAGTACTTC. It is translated as CATLTGSDEQYF.

Only a few counts were recorded for this clone. The chain recombines TRBV14 with TRBJ1-4; D is uncertain. V lost 4 bases to trimming and J lost 5 bases, with 11 bases between them. Germline lookup yields CDR1 SGHDN and CDR2 FVKESK. The CDR3 has 14 amino acids. The DNA for the CDR3 is TGTGCCAGCAGCCGCCCCGGGATGAATGAAAAACTGTTTTTT. Amino acids: CASSRPGMNEKLFF.